This T cell receptor beta chain was identified during a study of memory CD4+ T cells and cytomegalovirus serostatus. Sequencing was performed with immunoSEQ multiplex PCR; in TCRdb, only in-frame clones are kept and a portion is missing. The sample includes tens of thousands of clones, around 79% of them seen just once. Single viable CD3+CD4+CD8-CD45RO+ cells were sorted as the memory CD4+ T cells. Serum IgG to CMV pp150, pp28, p38 and p52 defined serostatus. The germline V gene encodes CDR1 SGHRS and CDR2 YFSETQ. Trimming removed 0 bases at V and 2 bases at J, with 9 bases between. The length of the CDR3 is 14 residues.

The sequence came from an adult in good health and CMV-seronegative. The chain is built from TRBV5-1 and TRBJ2-7; D tentatively reads TRBD1 or TRBD2 (5 bases each). The sample comprised memory CD4+ T cells from blood. The CDR3, as DNA: TGCGCCAGCAGCTTGGACGGGACCACCTACGAGCAGTACTTC. This translates into CASSLDGTTYEQYF.